The present T cell receptor beta chain was sequenced within a study of blood T cell repertoires in COVID-19. Study details: Sources were T cells, B-cell-depleted T cells, or PBMCs; the material itself was cDNA or gDNA.

Study processing details: Nucleated cell counts were estimated from reference gene primer amplification. Measured with immunoSEQ multiplex PCR; TCRdb has only the in-frame clones, and not every one. The D gene and trimming were derived from the DNA, and the V and J assignments and clone size from that table. The sample lists tens of thousands of clones, roughly 82% occurring once. V dropped 6 bases and J dropped 7 bases, with 15 bases sitting between them. From germline, CDR1 is MNHEY and CDR2 SMNVEV (reference sequence). The length of the CDR3 is 13 residues. The chain couples TRBV27 to TRBJ1-1; D is possibly TRBD1 (6 bases). This clonotype originated in a human donor in a cohort sampled during active COVID-19. Source material: peripheral blood. The CDR3 sequence is CASRTTEGHEAFF. CDR3 bases: TGTGCCAGCAGGACGACCGAGGGACATGAAGCTTTCTTT.